Listed below are T cell receptor beta chains from one sample, sequenced in a study of T cells after yellow fever vaccination. TCRdb reprocessed the 5' RACE reads via MiXCR and lists one record per CDR3 protein. This sample has about 550,000 distinct CDR3 sequences, with about 19% found just once. The material sequenced was PBMCs, taken 15 days after the yellow fever booster vaccination. The receptors here all came from a man aged 25-40 years who received the YFV17D yellow fever vaccine. CDR3s include the opening cysteine and the closing phenylalanine or tryptophan. Each record gives: D gene, J gene, clone size, V gene, CDR3 protein, CDR3 DNA. The D gene is left open where the match is weak. Size is stated for part of the rows, as once, few or many counts, or as a class when the clone is expanded.

D: -; J: TRBJ2-3; size: -; V: TRBV29-1; CDR3: CSVELGDTQYF; DNA: TGCAGCGTAGAACTAGGGGATACGCAGTATTTT
D: TRBD2; J: TRBJ2-7; size: -; V: TRBV3-1; CDR3: CASSQAPGLVSYEQYF; DNA: TGTGCCAGCAGCCAAGCCCCCGGACTAGTCTCCTACGAGCAGTACTTC
D: TRBD1; J: TRBJ2-5; size: -; V: TRBV5-6; CDR3: CASSSGQPQIYQETQYF; DNA: TGTGCCAGCAGCTCGGGACAGCCACAAATCTACCAAGAGACCCAGTACTTC
D: -; J: TRBJ2-1; size: few; V: TRBV5-6; CDR3: CASSFGASLGEQFF; DNA: TGTGCCAGCAGCTTTGGTGCCTCCCTGGGTGAGCAGTTCTTC
D: -; J: TRBJ1-2; size: -; V: TRBV7-2; CDR3: CASSAIGAGAYGYTF; DNA: TGTGCCAGCAGCGCCATCGGGGCGGGGGCATATGGCTACACCTTC
D: -; J: TRBJ2-7; size: -; V: TRBV6-1; CDR3: CASRDHLGRGPTYEQYF; DNA: TGTGCCAGCAGGGACCATTTGGGACGGGGGCCTACCTACGAGCAGTACTTC
D: -; J: TRBJ2-2; size: -; V: TRBV19; CDR3: CASSIQALTGELFF; DNA: TGTGCCAGTAGTATTCAGGCCCTCACCGGGGAGCTGTTTTTT
D: -; J: TRBJ2-1; size: -; V: TRBV7-2; CDR3: CASSLGRSRNEQFF; DNA: TGTGCCAGCAGCTTGGGACGATCGCGGAATGAGCAGTTCTTC
D: -; J: TRBJ2-5; size: few; V: TRBV7-2; CDR3: CASSLQGGRETQYF; DNA: TGTGCCAGCAGCCTCCAGGGAGGCAGGGAGACCCAGTACTTC
D: -; J: TRBJ2-1; size: few; V: TRBV12-3/TRBV12-4; CDR3: CASKSLSGGNEQFF; DNA: TGTGCCAGCAAGAGCCTCAGTGGGGGCAATGAGCAGTTCTTC
D: TRBD2; J: TRBJ2-2; size: -; V: TRBV24-1; CDR3: CATSESKRDWETGELFF; DNA: TGTGCCACCAGTGAGTCTAAGCGGGATTGGGAGACCGGGGAGCTGTTTTTT
D: -; J: TRBJ2-5; size: -; V: TRBV3-1; CDR3: CASSQGSILETQYF; DNA: TGTGCCAGCAGCCAAGGGTCCATCTTGGAGACCCAGTACTTC